This T cell receptor beta chain was obtained from a study of regulatory T cells in long-lasting Graves disease. Of note for this clonotype: This sequence is one base from a far larger clone and is likely a read error.

TCR beta libraries were built with iRepertoire HTBI primers and Arm-PCR of CDR3 regions. One entry per CDR3 protein results from TCRdb running MiXCR on the multiplex PCR reads. In the table there are a few hundred thousand distinct CDR3 sequences, 20% to 25% of which are singletons. In germline, CDR1 is MNHEY, CDR2 SVGEGT. Trimming left V 5 bases short and J 6 bases short, with 13 bases between. The CDR3 runs to 13 residues. Specified time point: newly diagnosed GD, antithyroid drugs for less than 3 months. PBMC-extracted RNA yielded the TCR library. This sequence originates from a female donor with Graves disease. The material was peripheral blood mononuclear cells (PBMCs), obtained at new diagnosis, from a patient treated with antithyroid drugs. V and J are TRBV6-2 or TRBV6-3 and TRBJ1-1; the D is unclear. The CDR3 nucleotides read TGTGCCAGCAGTCCCCAGCCGCGAGCTGAAGCTTTCTTT. Amino acids: CASSPQPRAEAFF.